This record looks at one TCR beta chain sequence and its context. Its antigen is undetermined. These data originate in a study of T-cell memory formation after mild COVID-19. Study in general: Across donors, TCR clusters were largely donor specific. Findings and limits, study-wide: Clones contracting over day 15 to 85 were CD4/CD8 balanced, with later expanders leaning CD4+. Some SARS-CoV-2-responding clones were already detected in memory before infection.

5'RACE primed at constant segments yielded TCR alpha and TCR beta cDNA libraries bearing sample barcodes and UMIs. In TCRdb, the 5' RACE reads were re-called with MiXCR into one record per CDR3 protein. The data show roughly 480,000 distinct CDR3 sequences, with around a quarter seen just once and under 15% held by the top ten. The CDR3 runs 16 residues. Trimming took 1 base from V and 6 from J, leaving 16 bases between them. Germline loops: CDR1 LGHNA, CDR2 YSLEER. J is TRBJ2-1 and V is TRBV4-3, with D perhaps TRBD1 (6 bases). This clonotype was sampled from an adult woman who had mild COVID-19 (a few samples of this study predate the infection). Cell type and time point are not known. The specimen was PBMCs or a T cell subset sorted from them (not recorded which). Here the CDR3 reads CASSQARDNRFNEQFF. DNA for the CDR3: TGCGCCAGCAGCCAAGCCCGGGACAACCGATTCAATGAGCAGTTCTTC.